This T cell receptor beta chain was profiled in a study of blood T cell repertoires in COVID-19. Looking at the study overall: Researchers got acute and convalescent COVID-19 samples from the United States, Italy and Spain. From T cells, B-cell-depleted T cells, or PBMCs came the material, which was cDNA or gDNA.

Under the authors' procedure: Reference gene primer amplification in the assay estimated nucleated cell counts. This table comes from immunoSEQ multiplex PCR, and its TCRdb copy is limited to in-frame clones, with some not included. D and trimming come from the DNA, and the V and J calls and clone size come from that table. This table has 200,000 to 250,000 clones, 70% to 85% appearing once. Two negative PCRs, clearance, or symptom resolution were required of recovered Cohort 3 donors. V shed 6 bases and J shed 0 bases, with 8 bases lying between them. The CDR3 spans 13 residues. Germline lookup yields CDR1 SNHLY and CDR2 FYNNEI.

Sequenced material: PBMCs or T cells enriched from blood (not recorded which). This receptor was taken from a man in his sixties who had recovered from COVID-19. V is TRBV2 and J is TRBJ1-2; a weak D match, TRBD1 (6 bases). CDR3 coding DNA: TGTGCCAGCAGGACAGGAGCTAACTATGGCTACACCTTC. Its translation: CASRTGANYGYTF.